This T cell receptor (beta chain) stems from a study of blood T cell repertoires in COVID-19. Profiled with immunoSEQ multiplex PCR; TCRdb holds only in-frame clones, not every one. The table shows roughly 260,000 clones, with about 90% occurring only once. The CDR3 spans 15 residues. CDR1 SGHVS and CDR2 FQNEAQ come from the germline V gene. Trimming took 5 bases from V and 0 from J, leaving 13 bases between them. The chain is built from TRBV7-8 and TRBJ1-1; a weak D match, TRBD1 (5 bases). The sequenced sample was peripheral blood. The source is a woman aged 45-65 years who had recovered from COVID-19. CDR3 region: CASSPAGRLNTEAFF. CDR3 DNA sequence: TGTGCCAGCAGCCCGGCGGGACGGCTGAACACTGAAGCTTTCTTT.